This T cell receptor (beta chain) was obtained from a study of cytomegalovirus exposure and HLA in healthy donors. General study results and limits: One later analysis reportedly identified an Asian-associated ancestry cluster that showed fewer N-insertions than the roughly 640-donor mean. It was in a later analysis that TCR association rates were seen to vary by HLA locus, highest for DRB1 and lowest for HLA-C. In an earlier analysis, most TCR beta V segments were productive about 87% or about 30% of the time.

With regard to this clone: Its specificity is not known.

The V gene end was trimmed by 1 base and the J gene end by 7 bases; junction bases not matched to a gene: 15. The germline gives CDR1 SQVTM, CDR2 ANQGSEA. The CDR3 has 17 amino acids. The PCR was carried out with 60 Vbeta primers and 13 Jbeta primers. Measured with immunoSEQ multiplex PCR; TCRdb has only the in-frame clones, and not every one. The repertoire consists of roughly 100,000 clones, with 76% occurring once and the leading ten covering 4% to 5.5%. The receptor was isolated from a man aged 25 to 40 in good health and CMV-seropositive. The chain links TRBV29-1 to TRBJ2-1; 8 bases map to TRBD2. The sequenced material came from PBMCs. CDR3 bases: TGCAGCGTTGAAGGGGCCCAGAGAGCGGGAGTTTTAAATGAGCAGTTCTTC. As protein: CSVEGAQRAGVLNEQFF.